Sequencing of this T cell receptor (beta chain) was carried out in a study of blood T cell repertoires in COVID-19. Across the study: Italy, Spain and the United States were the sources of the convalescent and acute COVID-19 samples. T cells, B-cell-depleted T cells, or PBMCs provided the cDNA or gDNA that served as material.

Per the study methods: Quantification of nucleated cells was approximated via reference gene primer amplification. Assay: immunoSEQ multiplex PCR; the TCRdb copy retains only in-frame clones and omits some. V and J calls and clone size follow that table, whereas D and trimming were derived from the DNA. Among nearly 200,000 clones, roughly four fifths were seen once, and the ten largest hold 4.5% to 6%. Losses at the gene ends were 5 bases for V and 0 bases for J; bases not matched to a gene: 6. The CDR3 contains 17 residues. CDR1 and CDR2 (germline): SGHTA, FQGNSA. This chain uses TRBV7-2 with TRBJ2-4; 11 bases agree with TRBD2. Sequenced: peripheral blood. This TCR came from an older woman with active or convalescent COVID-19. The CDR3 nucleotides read TGTGCCAGCAGCCCTACTAGCGGGAGTAGAGCCAAAAACATTCAGTACTTC. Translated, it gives CASSPTSGSRAKNIQYF.